This T cell receptor (beta chain) was identified during a study of cytomegalovirus exposure and HLA in healthy donors. On the study more broadly: Previous work identified 120 million or so unique TCR beta sequences from about 179 million T cells. Assignment to the Caucasian-associated ancestry cluster applied to more than 75% of the approximately 370 genotyped donors. Early release data held around 80 million unique TCRs from HLA-typed donors.

As for this clone: Its cognate antigen is unknown.

Both 60 Vbeta primers and 13 Jbeta primers went into the PCR. Sequencing used immunoSEQ multiplex PCR; TCRdb keeps in-frame clones, though not all of them. This sample has about 140,000 clones, with 70% to 75% found just once. Study-wide findings and caveats: Rare TCR sequences predominated, though certain public TCRs were found in many donors.

The CDR3 has 15 residues. V was cut by 2 bases and J by 6 bases, with 18 bases left in between. Germline CDR1 reads SGHNT; CDR2 reads YYREEE (reference sequence). Sequenced input: PBMCs. The chain is built from TRBV5-4 and TRBJ2-7, with D maybe TRBD2 (5 bases). The TCR originated in a woman in her thirties in good health and CMV-seronegative. The CDR3 region has the DNA TGTGCCAGCAGCTTCCCGGGAATGCCCCCTGGCGAGCAGTACTTC. This gives the protein CASSFPGMPPGEQYF.